The following is a TCR beta chain sequence with its context. Produced via immunoSEQ multiplex PCR; TCRdb's table is partial and in-frame only. This table has around 9,600 clones, approximately 80% appearing once. These data belong to a study of tumor-infiltrating lymphocytes in localized non-small cell lung cancer. Study summary: From each patient, both tumor and uninvolved lung, non-adjacent to tumor, were sampled.

CDR3 length: 14 residues. Germline V gene data show CDR1 as GTSNPN and CDR2 as SVGIG (reference sequence). Trimming took 4 bases from V and 6 from J, leaving 16 bases between them. Sequenced sample: lung tumor tissue. The chain uses TRBV30 and TRBJ1-5, with a tentative D call TRBD1 (5 bases). The clonotype was recovered from a human donor with non-small cell lung cancer. The CDR3 loop reads CAWTTTGAGQPQHF. DNA for the CDR3: TGTGCCTGGACCACTACAGGTGCCGGTCAGCCCCAGCATTTT.